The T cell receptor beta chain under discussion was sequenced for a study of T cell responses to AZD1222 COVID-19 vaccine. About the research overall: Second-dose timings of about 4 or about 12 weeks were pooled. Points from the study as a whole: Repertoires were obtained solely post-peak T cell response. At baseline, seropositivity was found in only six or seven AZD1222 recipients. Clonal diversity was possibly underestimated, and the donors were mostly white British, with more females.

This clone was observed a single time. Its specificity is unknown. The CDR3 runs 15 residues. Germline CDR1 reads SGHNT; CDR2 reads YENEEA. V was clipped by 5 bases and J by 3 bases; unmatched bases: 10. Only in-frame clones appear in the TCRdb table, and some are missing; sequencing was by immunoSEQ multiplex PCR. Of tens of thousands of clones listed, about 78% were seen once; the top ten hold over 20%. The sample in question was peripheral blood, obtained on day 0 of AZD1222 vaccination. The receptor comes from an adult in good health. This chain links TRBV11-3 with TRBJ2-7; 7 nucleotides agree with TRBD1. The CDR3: CASSPPSGQFYEQYF. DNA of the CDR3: TGTGCCAGCAGCCCACCCTCGGGACAGTTCTACGAGCAGTACTTC.